The 2 T cell receptor beta chains reported below all come from one sample, sequenced in a study of blood T cell repertoires in COVID-19. The method was immunoSEQ multiplex PCR; TCRdb's version includes in-frame clones alone and lacks a portion of them. The repertoire holds around 86,000 clones, with about 85% as singletons. Sample: peripheral blood. Receptors were obtained from a human donor in a cohort sampled during active COVID-19.

This clone was observed a single time. The V call is TRBV7-3, the J call TRBJ2-3; D may be TRBD2 (5 bases). Germline-derived CDR1 and CDR2 are SGHTA and FQGTGA. The CDR3 contains 13 residues. Trimming removed 5 bases at V and 5 bases at J, with 11 bases between. The CDR3 reads CASSLGLQDTQYF. In nucleotides, the CDR3 is TGTGCCAGCAGCCTCGGACTCCAAGATACGCAGTATTTT.

The V gene is TRBV19, the J gene TRBJ2-2, with 9 bases aligning to TRBD2. In germline, CDR1 is LNHDA, CDR2 SQIVND (reference sequence). The CDR3 runs 16 residues. V dropped 5 bases and J dropped 6; count of bases not matched to a gene: 10. This chain's CDR3 is CASSPDSGSGAGELFF. The CDR3 coding sequence is TGTGCCAGTAGTCCGGATAGCGGGAGCGGCGCCGGGGAGCTGTTTTTT.